The 19 T cell receptor beta chains presented below share a single source sample, sequenced in a study of cytomegalovirus exposure and HLA in healthy donors. TCRdb's table, derived via immunoSEQ multiplex PCR, lists solely in-frame clones and lacks some. There are over 200,000 clones in the sample; 65% to 85% occur only once, and around 15% lies in the top ten. The sequenced material came from PBMCs. The receptors here all came from a woman younger than 45 in good health and CMV-seropositive.

The chain is built from TRBV28 and TRBJ1-2; possibly TRBD1 for D (5 bases). In germline, CDR1 is MDHEN, CDR2 SYDVKM. The CDR3 spans 14 residues. The V end lost 2 bases, the J end lost 8 bases, and 15 bases lay between the germline ends. CDR3 in DNA: TGTGCCAGCAGTTTAACGGGACTCAGAGGGGGCTACACCTTC. It codes for CASSLTGLRGGYTF.

The chain combines TRBV7-9 with TRBJ2-2; TRBD2 agrees at 7 bases. The junction had 16 bases not matched to a gene; V was cut back by 4 bases and J by 5 bases. This CDR3 has 18 residues. Germline V lookup: CDR1 SEHNR, CDR2 FQNEAQ (reference sequence). The CDR3 sequence is CASSSTASGKTTTGELFF. The CDR3 DNA is TGTGCCAGCAGCTCCACTGCGAGCGGGAAAACGACTACCGGGGAGCTGTTTTTT. Combining the CDR3 with reference TRBV7-9 and TRBJ2-2 gives the whole variable domain DTGVSQNPRHKITKRGQNVTFRCDPISEHNRLYWYRQTLGQGPEFLTYFQNEAQLEKSRLLSDRFSAERPKGSFSTLEIQRTEQGDSAMYLCASSSTASGKTTTGELFFGEGSRLTVL.

This clone was found a few times. The V gene is TRBV4-1, the J gene TRBJ1-3; D is undetermined. Trimming removed 3 bases from V and 2 bases from J, with 8 bases in between. CDR1 MGHRA and CDR2 YSYEKL come from the germline V gene. The CDR3 runs to 14 residues. This CDR3 reads CASSHPFAGNTIYF. The DNA of the CDR3 is TGCGCCAGCAGCCACCCATTCGCTGGAAACACCATATATTTT.

Of note for this clone: One end of the junction does not line up with germline, which may come from a read error. This chain connects TRBV7-7 to TRBJ2-1; 11 bases map to TRBD2. This CDR3 contains 17 residues. Looked up from germline, CDR1 is SSHAT and CDR2 is FNYEAQ (reference sequence). The CDR3 DNA sequence: TGTGCTAGCAGCCGGACTAGCGGGCAAAGCTCCTACAATGAGCAGTTCTTC. It specifies CASSRTSGQSSYNEQFF.

The V and J genes are TRBV6-1 and TRBJ1-1; D call uncertain. Germline CDR1 MNHNS, CDR2 SASEGT. The CDR3 is made up of 13 amino acids. V lost 8 bases and J 0 bases, leaving 10 bases between the germline ends. DNA of the CDR3: TGTGCCAGCCACCTCAGTTTGAACACTGAAGCTTTCTTT. Protein sequence: CASHLSLNTEAFF.

There are a few counts of this clone. The J gene is TRBJ1-2, the V gene TRBV30, with D possibly matching TRBD1 (6 bases). The V end lost 3 bases, the J end lost 10 bases, and 12 bases lay between the germline ends. Germline CDR1 and CDR2: GTSNPN and SVGIG (reference sequence). The CDR3 sequence is 11 residues long. CDR3 nucleotides: TGTGCCTGGAGCGACAGGAGATCCTACACCTTC. It specifies CAWSDRRSYTF.

The rearrangement uses TRBV28 and TRBJ1-5, with no clear D. Germline lookup yields CDR1 MDHEN and CDR2 SYDVKM. The CDR3 has 16 amino acids. Trimming took off 8 bases at V and 0 bases at J, with 17 bases between the two ends. The CDR3 coding sequence is TGTGCCAGCCACTTTCTGGACGGCTATAGCAATCAGCCCCAGCATTTT. Translated, it gives CASHFLDGYSNQPQHF. The full variable domain, completed using reference TRBV28 and TRBJ1-5, is DVKVTQSSRYLVKRTGEKVFLECVQDMDHENMFWYRQDPGLGLRLIYFSYDVKMKEKGDIPEGYSVSREKKERFSLILESASTNQTSMYLCASHFLDGYSNQPQHFGDGTRLSIL.

As regards this clone: Because the CDR3's place on the DNA is in doubt, the DNA is left out and the CDR3 is given as listed by TCRdb. This chain links TRBV25-1 with TRBJ2-5; the D call of TRBD2 is as the table states it, not checked on the DNA. The CDR3 sequence runs 16 residues, both termini included. Germline V gene sequence: CDR1 MGHDK, CDR2 SYGVNS. The CDR3 protein is CASSEFGSGGGKTQYF.

The chain couples TRBV11-1 to TRBJ2-3; TRBD2 aligns across 8 bases. V lost 5 bases, J lost 3 bases, and 13 bases stayed unmatched. This CDR3 region has 17 residues. Germline V CDR1 and CDR2: SGHAT, FQDESV (reference sequence). CDR3 bases: TGTGCCAGCAGCAACCAAATCGGGACTAGTCCAACAGATACGCAGTATTTT. Its translation is CASSNQIGTSPTDTQYF.

This clone was detected only once. The V gene is TRBV15, the J gene TRBJ2-1; D call uncertain. Germline V gene lookup returns CDR1 LNHNV and CDR2 YYDKDF (reference sequence). The CDR3 is 14 amino acids. V dropped 1 base and J dropped 6 bases, with 10 bases sitting between them. CDR3 bases: TGTGCCACCAGCAGAGCGGATAGGGCCAATGAGCAGTTCTTC. Amino acids: CATSRADRANEQFF.

The V and J genes are TRBV28 and TRBJ1-2; D ambiguous. Germline V lookup: CDR1 MDHEN, CDR2 SYDVKM. This CDR3 comprises 13 residues. V lost 6 bases and J 2 bases, leaving 10 bases between the germline ends. For the CDR3, the DNA is TGTGCCAGCAGCCCCCCGGCCAACTATGGCTACACCTTC. Translating gives CASSPPANYGYTF.

The chain uses TRBV29-1 and TRBJ2-7, with no clear D. The V and J ends lost 0 bases and 1 base respectively, with 10 bases between them. CDR3 size: 14 residues. The germline gives CDR1 SQVTM, CDR2 ANQGSEA. This CDR3 is CSVEDKGNSYEQYF. For the CDR3, the DNA is TGCAGCGTTGAAGATAAGGGAAATTCCTACGAGCAGTACTTC.

The CDR3 DNA sequence: TGTGCCAGCAGCTTGGGACAGGCTAGTTTGAGCAATGAGCAGTTCTTC. It yields the protein CASSLGQASLSNEQFF. The V and J genes are TRBV11-1 and TRBJ2-1, with 8 bases matching TRBD1. Germline V gene data show CDR1 as SGHAT and CDR2 as FQDESV (reference sequence). V gave up 3 bases and J gave up 6 bases; unmatched junction bases: 10. The CDR3 has 16 residues.

CDR3 region: CSASGILFKYF. The CDR3 bases are TGCAGTGCTAGCGGCATCCTTTTTAAGTACTTC. V gene TRBV20-1 combines with J gene TRBJ2-7; no reliable D call. The CDR3 has 11 amino acids. Germline V lookup: CDR1 DFQATT, CDR2 SNEGSKA (reference sequence). The V end lost 3 bases, the J end lost 11 bases, and 14 bases lay between the germline ends.

This chain links TRBV7-2 with TRBJ2-5; 11 bases are a match to TRBD2. The V and J ends lost 3 bases and 1 base, in that order; junction bases with no gene match: 1. CDR1 and CDR2 (germline): SGHTA, FQGNSA. The CDR3 length is 15 residues. The CDR3 loop is CASSFTSGGQETQYF. The CDR3 DNA sequence: TGTGCCAGCAGCTTTACTAGCGGGGGCCAAGAGACCCAGTACTTC.

This chain connects TRBV28 to TRBJ2-3; tentatively, D is TRBD2 (5 bases). V gave up 8 bases and J gave up 3 bases, with 9 bases separating them. CDR3 size: 12 residues. In germline, CDR1 is MDHEN, CDR2 SYDVKM. The CDR3 region is CASGSRTDTQYF. The DNA for the CDR3 is TGTGCCAGCGGGAGTAGAACAGATACGCAGTATTTT.

This sequence joins TRBV4-1 and TRBJ2-7, with TRBD1 as a possible D gene (5 bases). CDR3 length equals 16 residues. The germline V gene has CDR1 MGHRA and CDR2 YSYEKL. Trimming took off 1 base at V and 0 bases at J, with 13 bases between the two ends. CDR3 in amino acids: CASSQAPGPSSYEQYF. CDR3 DNA: TGCGCCAGCAGCCAAGCTCCAGGGCCCAGCTCCTACGAGCAGTACTTC.

The J gene is TRBJ2-1, the V gene TRBV6-5; maybe TRBD1 (5 bases). V dropped 2 bases and J dropped 2 bases, with 10 bases sitting between them. The CDR3 totals 15 residues. CDR1 is MNHEY, CDR2 SVGAGI, per germline. As DNA, the CDR3 is TGTGCCAGCAGTTACGGGGCGGAGACCTACAATGAGCAGTTCTTC. Translated, it gives CASSYGAETYNEQFF.

The chain couples TRBV5-1 to TRBJ2-3; D is tentatively TRBD1 or TRBD2 (5 bases each). V lost 4 bases and J lost 2, with 14 bases in between. This CDR3 spans 15 amino acids. The germline V gene has CDR1 SGHRS and CDR2 YFSETQ. The CDR3 DNA reads TGCGCCAGCAGCCCCGGGACCCTAATCACAGATACGCAGTATTTT. It yields the protein CASSPGTLITDTQYF.